Listed below are T cell receptor beta chains from one sample, sequenced in a study of HIV-infected patients and healthy controls. TCRdb itself ran the 5' RACE reads through MiXCR, one entry per CDR3 protein. Of around 19,000 distinct CDR3 sequences in the sample, roughly 8.2% were seen once. Sequenced material: blood. The receptors come from an adult in good health. Each CDR3 is given with its conserved first and last residue. D genes are given only for firm matches. The listing skips clone size in some rows; elsewhere it reads once, few, many or a size class.

>many|TRBJ1-1|TRBV12-3/TRBV12-4|-
TGTGCCAGCAGAATTCAGGGGACTGAAGCTTTCTTT
CASRIQGTEAFF
>many|TRBJ1-5|TRBV19|TRBD1
TGTGCCAGTAGTATCAGGGGGCGAGGGGTTCAGCCCCAGCATTTT
CASSIRGRGVQPQHF
>many|TRBJ2-7|TRBV28|TRBD2
TGTGCCAGCAGTCCTGGACTAGCGGGGTACGAGCAGTACTTC
CASSPGLAGYEQYF
>many|TRBJ1-2|TRBV7-8|TRBD1
TGTGCCAGCAGCTTAGCGGGACAGGGCTATGGCTACACCTTC
CASSLAGQGYGYTF
>many|TRBJ1-2|TRBV7-6|-
TGTGCCAGCAGTCCAGGCAATGCGGGCTATGGCTACACCTTC
CASSPGNAGYGYTF
>many|TRBJ1-4|TRBV28|-
TGTGCCAGCAGTTTATGGGCTGGGGCAGGAACTAATGAAAAACTGTTTTTT
CASSLWAGAGTNEKLFF
>few|TRBJ2-1|TRBV10-3|-
TGTGCCATCAGTGAAAAGACTCCGGGACCGCTTTACAATGAGCAGTTCTTC
CAISEKTPGPLYNEQFF
>many|TRBJ1-5|TRBV12-3/TRBV12-4|-
TGTGCCAGCACCGAGGGCAGCTCCAACAATCAGCCCCAGCATTTT
CASTEGSSNNQPQHF
>-|TRBJ2-7|TRBV6-4|-
TGTGCCAGCAGTGACTCGAAGCACATTATCGACGAGCAGTACTTC
CASSDSKHIIDEQYF
>-|TRBJ2-3|TRBV24-1|TRBD2
TGTGCCACCAGTGAGCGTACTAGCGGGAGGTCGACAGATACGCAGTATTTT
CATSERTSGRSTDTQYF
>many|TRBJ2-3|TRBV29-1|-
TGCAGCGTCACGGGCGAATCTAGCACAGATACGCAGTATTTT
CSVTGESSTDTQYF
>many|TRBJ2-3|TRBV20-1|-
TGCAGTGCTAGAGTTCCGGAGACAGATACGCAGTATTTT
CSARVPETDTQYF
>medium-sized|TRBJ1-2|TRBV6-5|TRBD1
TGTGCCAGCAGTGACTGGGACAGAACGAATGGCTACACCTTC
CASSDWDRTNGYTF
>medium-sized|TRBJ1-5|TRBV28|TRBD1
TGTGCCAGCTTGACAGGGGGCCTCAATCAGCCCCAGCATTTT
CASLTGGLNQPQHF
>-|TRBJ2-5|TRBV19|-
TGTGCCAGTAGTATGACAACGGCCTTGCGGGAGACCCAGTACTTC
CASSMTTALRETQYF
>-|TRBJ1-2|TRBV19|-
TGTGTCAGTAGTCCGGCGGGGGTTGCAAGTCAAAACTATGGCTACACCTTC
CVSSPAGVASQNYGYTF
>few|TRBJ2-4|TRBV19|-
TGTGCCAGTAGTATAGGGGCCAAAAACATTCAGTACTTC
CASSIGAKNIQYF
>many|TRBJ2-5|TRBV27|-
TGTGCCAGGGGTCAAGAGACCCAGTACTTC
CARGQETQYF
>-|TRBJ2-1|TRBV7-2|-
TGTGCCGACGGGGGACCCTACAATGAGCAGTTCTTC
CADGGPYNEQFF
>-|TRBJ1-1|TRBV20-1|-
TGCAGTGCGCACGATCGGTCTGAAGCTTTCTTT
CSAHDRSEAFF
>few|TRBJ2-7|TRBV5-5|TRBD1
TGTGCCAGCAGCTTCGGACAGGGCAGCTCCTACGAGCAGTACTTC
CASSFGQGSSYEQYF
>many|TRBJ1-5|TRBV20-1|TRBD1
TGCAGTGCAGGGACAGGGACGCAGCCCCAGCATTTT
CSAGTGTQPQHF
>many|TRBJ1-2|TRBV28|TRBD1
TGTGCCAGCAGTTTTCAAAGGACAGGGGGTGGCTACACCTTC
CASSFQRTGGGYTF
>-|TRBJ2-4|TRBV30|-
TGTGCCTGGACTAGAAAAAATCGGGCAGAACAAAAAGCCAAAAACATTCAGTACTTC
CAWTRKNRAEQKAKNIQYF
>many|TRBJ1-3|TRBV10-2|-
TGCGCCAGCAGTGATTTGAAGGGCCGCGAGAACTCTGGAAACACCATATATTTT
CASSDLKGRENSGNTIYF
>medium-sized|TRBJ1-1|TRBV7-9|-
TGTGCCAGCAGCTCCCAGGGAGGTAACACTGAAGCTTTCTTT
CASSSQGGNTEAFF
>few|TRBJ2-6|TRBV6-5|-
TGTGCCAGCAGACTCGGAAACTCTGGGGCCAACGTCCTGACTTTC
CASRLGNSGANVLTF
>few|TRBJ2-7|TRBV27|TRBD1
TGTGCCAGCAAATTACAGGGGGGACCACGGAACGCGCACGAGCAGTACTTC
CASKLQGGPRNAHEQYF
>medium-sized|TRBJ2-7|TRBV5-1|TRBD2
TGCGCCAGCAGCGTGACTAGCGGGAGCTACGAGCAGTACTTC
CASSVTSGSYEQYF
>many|TRBJ1-6|TRBV25-1|-
TGTGCCAGCAGTGAATTTGGTAATTCACCCCTCCACTTT
CASSEFGNSPLHF
>many|TRBJ2-7|TRBV5-1|TRBD1
TGCGCCAGCAGATTGACCCCAGGGGGACCCTACGAGCAGTACTTC
CASRLTPGGPYEQYF
>few|TRBJ2-2|TRBV2|TRBD1
TGTGCCAGCAACGGAGGACAGGGGATCGCGAACACCGGGGAGCTGTTTTTT
CASNGGQGIANTGELFF
>few|TRBJ1-4|TRBV2|TRBD1
TGTGCCAGCAGTCCTCCGGGACAGGATAATGAAAAACTGTTTTTT
CASSPPGQDNEKLFF
>medium-sized|TRBJ2-1|TRBV27|-
TGTGCCAGCAGTTTAATGGGCAGTGAGCAGTTCTTC
CASSLMGSEQFF
>many|TRBJ2-7|TRBV14|-
TGTGCCAGCAGCCACCAACCCCTTGGCTACGAGCAGTACTTC
CASSHQPLGYEQYF
>-|TRBJ2-7|TRBV20-1|TRBD1
TGCAGTGCTAGGATGACAGGGGGCGAGCAGTACTTC
CSARMTGGEQYF
>many|TRBJ1-1|TRBV20-1|-
TGCAGTGCTAGAGATCCCATGACAAATCCCCTGAACACTGAAGCTTTCTTT
CSARDPMTNPLNTEAFF
>many|TRBJ1-3|TRBV7-9|-
TGTGCCAGCAGCCAGGGCGCTGGAAACACCATATATTTT
CASSQGAGNTIYF
>-|TRBJ1-5|TRBV7-9|-
TGTGCCAGCAGCTTAGCCGCAGGGGGCAATCAGCCCCAGCATTTT
CASSLAAGGNQPQHF
>many|TRBJ2-3|TRBV6-2/TRBV6-3|-
TGTGCCAGCAGTTACCGTCCCGGACTTGGGGATACGCAGTATTTT
CASSYRPGLGDTQYF
>-|TRBJ2-3|TRBV2|TRBD1
TGTGCCAGCAGAGTTACACAGGGGGCCGCAGATACGCAGTATTTT
CASRVTQGAADTQYF
>many|TRBJ2-3|TRBV9|-
TGTGCCAGCAGCGTAGATCAGGGGTATACGCAGTATTTT
CASSVDQGYTQYF
>large|TRBJ1-1|TRBV20-1|TRBD1
TGCAGTGCTAGAGGGGGACAGCTTGACACTGAAGCTTTCTTT
CSARGGQLDTEAFF
>many|TRBJ2-6|TRBV6-2/TRBV6-3|TRBD1
TGTGCCAGCAGGCCGGGACAGGGGTTTAAGGGCCTCTCTGGGGCCAACGTCCTGACTTTC
CASRPGQGFKGLSGANVLTF
>many|TRBJ1-5|TRBV20-1|TRBD1
TGCAGTGCTCGTGACAGGGCTTATAGCAATCAGCCCCAGCATTTT
CSARDRAYSNQPQHF